This T cell receptor (beta chain) appears in the sequencing data of a study of identifying expanded T cells in peripheral blood. Whole-study findings and limits: Across healthy donors, higher total template counts meant significantly greater approximately two-week count variance. Technical replicates showed about 1.1 changed clones; about two weeks 15 to 20; four weeks 19.

The repertoire was sequenced with immunoSEQ multiplex PCR; TCRdb's copy has only in-frame clones and lacks some. There are 85,000 to 95,000 clones in the sample; about nine tenths occur only once, and 3.5% to 4.5% lies in the top ten. Collection occurred without any documented infections or immune events in donors. The table lists this clone with a few counts. Its specificity is not known. This receptor was taken from a person between 18 and 70 years old in good health. The source material was blood.

The CDR3 nucleotides read TGTGCCAGCAGTTACTCCCCATCAACTAATGAAAAACTGTTTTTT. Protein product: CASSYSPSTNEKLFF. The chain has TRBV6-5 and TRBJ1-4; no reliable D call. V shed 0 bases and J shed 0 bases, with 5 bases lying between them. CDR3 length equals 15 residues. CDR1 and CDR2 from the germline V gene are MNHEY and SVGAGI.